The clone carrying this T cell receptor beta chain came up many times. This entry is derived from a study of blood T cell repertoires in COVID-19. About the research overall: T cells, B-cell-depleted T cells, or PBMCs provided the cDNA or gDNA that served as material.

Libraries were prepared by immunoSEQ multiplex PCR; TCRdb keeps only in-frame clonotypes and omits some of them. The sample consists of about 220,000 clones, around 83% of them appearing once. V lost 4 bases and J lost 11, with 14 bases in between. The CDR3 sequence is 13 residues long. Germline CDR1 LGHDT, CDR2 YNNKEL (reference sequence). This study enrolled people aged roughly 18 to 90 from around 25 US geographic areas. The sequence derives from a woman aged 40 to 49 with acute COVID-19. The sample taken for sequencing was PBMCs or T cells enriched from blood (not recorded which). This rearrangement joins TRBV3-1 (or the pseudogene TRBV3-2) to TRBJ1-4, with unresolved D. The CDR3 here is CASSRGAAPKLFF. DNA for the CDR3: TGTGCCAGCAGCCGCGGCGCTGCCCCTAAACTGTTTTTT.